Presented here are 5 T cell receptor beta chains from one specimen sequenced in a study of blood T cells in healthy people across ages (dated by TCRdb to 2013 to 2016). Receptors were amplified or captured by 5' RACE. Sequencing used an Illumina HiSeq 2500. A second PCR of roughly 7 to 11 cycles was performed with a sample-barcoded 5' primer and a J-beta primer mix. Clones were called with MiXCR by TCRdb after fastp trimmed the public reads at Q25, and only in-frame beta chains were retained. Every entry covers one CDR3 protein and lists the most common genes and DNA from its rows. This sample is represented by over 500,000 distinct CDR3 sequences; 45% to 60% of them were singletons. The ten top clones hold approximately 12% of the sample. What was sequenced was blood. These receptors were collected from a woman of 80 years or more in good health.

This CDR3 is CASSSGGAGLFF. The DNA for the CDR3 is TGTGCCAGCAGCTCCGGGGGCGCCGGCCTGTTTTTT. The gene calls are TRBV7-9 and TRBJ2-2, with D possibly called TRBD1 or TRBD2 (6 bases each). Per germline, CDR1 SEHNR and CDR2 FQNEAQ (reference sequence). The CDR3 is 12 residues long. V dropped 4 bases and J dropped 14 bases, with 14 bases sitting between them.

This clonotype was counted only a few times. The chain combines TRBV6-6 with TRBJ2-3; 7 nucleotides agree with TRBD2. After removal of 6 bases from V and 1 base from J, the junction contained 7 bases not matched to a gene. This CDR3 has 15 amino acids. From germline, CDR1 is MNHNY and CDR2 SVGAGI (reference sequence). For the CDR3, the DNA is TGTGCCAGCAGGGCTTTGGGGGGGGGCACAGATACGCAGTATTTT. Its translation: CASRALGGGTDTQYF.

This clonotype has at least ten counts. This sequence joins TRBV7-9 and TRBJ2-7, with TRBD1 matching 9 bases. Germline V gene sequence: CDR1 SEHNR, CDR2 FQNEAQ (reference sequence). The CDR3 is 16 residues long. The J segment lost 4 bases and the V segment lost 0 bases, leaving 7 bases of the junction unmatched. The chain's CDR3 is CASSLAIGQGLYEQYF. The CDR3 nucleotides read TGTGCCAGCAGCTTAGCGATCGGACAGGGGTTATACGAGCAGTACTTC.

This clonotype was recorded at least ten times. The gene calls are TRBV29-1 and TRBJ2-3; D remains unclear. The CDR3 covers 13 residues. Trimming took 6 bases from V and 0 from J, leaving 10 bases between them. Germline V gives CDR1 SQVTM, CDR2 ANQGSEA. CDR3 loop: CSVTGPSTDTQYF. The CDR3 DNA reads TGCAGCGTGACCGGGCCGAGCACAGATACGCAGTATTTT.

This clonotype was counted many times. The chain employs TRBV27 and TRBJ2-5; 8 bases align to TRBD1. V lost 6 bases, J lost 1 base, and 31 bases stayed unmatched. Germline loops: CDR1 MNHEY, CDR2 SMNVEV (reference sequence). CDR3 length: 23 residues. This chain's CDR3 is CASSRRSPTGTGDPNSSQETQYF. CDR3 nucleotides: TGTGCCAGCAGCCGACGCTCACCCACCGGGACAGGCGACCCTAATTCCAGCCAAGAGACCCAGTACTTC.